The rows below give T cell receptor beta chains drawn from one sample of a study of cytomegalovirus exposure and HLA in healthy donors. Measured with immunoSEQ multiplex PCR; TCRdb has only the in-frame clones, and not every one. Among around 150,000 clones listed, 70% to 90% were seen once. The sequenced sample consisted of PBMCs. Receptors were obtained from a man in his late teens or twenties in good health and CMV-seropositive. CDR3s include the opening cysteine and the closing phenylalanine or tryptophan.

CDR3 length	V gene	J gene	CDR3 protein
16	TRBV6-5	TRBJ1-2	CASSYSETGANYGYTF
15	TRBV7-8	TRBJ1-3	CASSLSPSSGNTIYF
13	TRBV6-6	TRBJ1-1	CASALEGYTEAFF
18	TRBV4-1	TRBJ1-3	CASSQGASGQGLGNTIYF
16	TRBV6-6	TRBJ1-2	CASTPHGPIPKSGYTF
15	TRBV14	TRBJ2-1	CASSVRQGVGHEQFF
16	TRBV5-4	TRBJ2-2	CASSSPGLTNTGELFF
17	TRBV5-4	TRBJ1-1	CASSLAKGRQGGTEAFF
14	TRBV7-9	TRBJ1-4	CSSSPGTGDEKLFF
13	TRBV18	TRBJ1-2	CASSEGLNYGYTF
12	TRBV18	TRBJ1-2	CASSQANYGYTF
13	TRBV6-6	TRBJ1-5	CASSRQGGQPQHF
14	TRBV6-1	TRBJ2-3	CASSGQGATDTQYF
17	TRBV7-3	TRBJ2-1	CASSPYIAGGPNNEQFF
15	TRBV5-5	TRBJ1-3	CASSLGTVSGNTIYF
14	TRBV5-4	TRBJ2-2	CASSPFLNTGELFF
15	TRBV6-5	TRBJ1-2	CASSYTSGTGVGYTF
14	TRBV10-3	TRBJ1-2	CAIRPGQPDYGYTF
14	TRBV6-5	TRBJ1-2	CASSYDSSFYGYTF
15	TRBV6-1	TRBJ2-4	CASSLRQLAKNIQYF
14	TRBV4-3	TRBJ1-2	CASSQEQGGYGYTF
14	TRBV7-3	TRBJ2-2	CASSRGSNTGELFF
15	TRBV5-5	TRBJ1-2	CASSPGQLINYGYTF
13	TRBV25-1	TRBJ2-3	CASGLAGTDTQYF
18	TRBV7-9	TRBJ2-3	CASSLGTSGGAHTDTQYF
16	TRBV6-1	TRBJ2-7	CASSEGLIAASYEQYF
12	TRBV18	TRBJ2-2	CCRDRATGELFF
12	TRBV5-1	TRBJ2-1	CASSLGQDEQFF
14	TRBV7-8	TRBJ1-5	CASSLEYSNQPQHF
15	TRBV5-4	TRBJ1-4	CASSPSTGRTEKLFF